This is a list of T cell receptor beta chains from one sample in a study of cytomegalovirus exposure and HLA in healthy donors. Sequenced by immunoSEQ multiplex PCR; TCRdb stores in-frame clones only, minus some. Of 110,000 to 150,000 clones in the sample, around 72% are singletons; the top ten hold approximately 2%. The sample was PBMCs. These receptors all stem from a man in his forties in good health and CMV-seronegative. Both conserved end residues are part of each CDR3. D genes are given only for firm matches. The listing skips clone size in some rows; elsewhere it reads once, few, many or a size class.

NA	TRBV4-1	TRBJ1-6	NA	CASRARVSSYNSPLHF	TGCGCCAGCAGGGCGAGGGTTAGCTCCTATAATTCACCCCTCCACTTT
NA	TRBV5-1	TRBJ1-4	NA	CASSLAFEGEKLFF	TGCGCCAGCAGCTTGGCCTTCGAGGGTGAAAAACTGTTTTTT
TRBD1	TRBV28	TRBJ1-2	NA	CASSLPGQVVNGYTF	TGTGCCAGCAGCCTTCCGGGACAGGTAGTTAATGGCTACACCTTC
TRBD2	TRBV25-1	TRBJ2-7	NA	CASSEPSGGVSEEQYF	TGTGCCAGCAGTGAACCAAGCGGGGGGGTTTCGGAAGAGCAGTACTTC
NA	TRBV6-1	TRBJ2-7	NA	CASSDHSYEQYF	TGTGCCAGCAGTGACCACTCCTACGAGCAGTACTTC
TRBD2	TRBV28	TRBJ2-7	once	CASSTGLPSEQYF	TGTGCCAGCAGTACGGGACTACCCTCCGAGCAGTACTTC
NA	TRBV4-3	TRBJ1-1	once	CASSQDVRNTEAFF	TGCGCCAGCAGCCAAGATGTGAGGAACACTGAAGCTTTCTTT
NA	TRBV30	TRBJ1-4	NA	CAWRDKTVATNEKLFF	TGTGCCTGGAGAGACAAGACAGTTGCAACTAATGAAAAACTGTTTTTT
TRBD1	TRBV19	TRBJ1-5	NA	CASSSDRVEQPQHF	TGTGCCAGTAGTTCTGACAGGGTGGAGCAGCCCCAGCATTTT
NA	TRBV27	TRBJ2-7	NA	CASSLVMSYEQYF	TGTGCCAGCAGTCTGGTGATGAGCTACGAGCAGTACTTC
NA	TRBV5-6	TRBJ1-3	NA	CASSFSSGNTIYF	TGTGCCAGCAGCTTCTCCTCTGGAAACACCATATATTTT
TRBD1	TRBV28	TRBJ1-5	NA	CASSDPGQGAADQPQHF	TGTGCCAGCAGTGACCCGGGACAGGGGGCCGCGGATCAGCCCCAGCATTTT
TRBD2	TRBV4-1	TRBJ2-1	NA	CASSQDGYGRISYNEQFF	TGCGCCAGCAGCCAAGATGGGTACGGGAGGATTTCCTACAATGAGCAGTTCTTC
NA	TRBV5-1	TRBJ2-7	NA	CASSLAGEYGYEQYF	TGCGCCAGCAGCTTGGCGGGAGAGTACGGCTACGAGCAGTACTTC
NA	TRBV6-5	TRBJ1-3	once	CASRGEADSGNTIYF	TGTGCCAGCAGAGGAGAAGCCGACTCTGGAAACACCATATATTTT
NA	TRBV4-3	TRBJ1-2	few	CASSQGQKQDYGYTF	TGCGCCAGCAGCCAAGGACAGAAGCAGGACTATGGCTACACCTTC
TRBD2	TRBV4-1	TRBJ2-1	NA	CASSHRLAGVQDSGEQFF	TGCGCCAGCAGCCACCGACTAGCGGGAGTGCAGGATTCTGGTGAGCAGTTCTTC
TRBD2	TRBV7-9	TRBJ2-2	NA	CASSLGTSGSPLAAGELFF	TGTGCCAGCAGCTTAGGGACTAGCGGGAGTCCTCTTGCCGCCGGGGAGCTGTTTTTT
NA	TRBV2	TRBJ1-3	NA	CASIRSRGGYGNTIYF	TGTGCCAGCATCAGGTCCCGGGGGGGATATGGAAACACCATATATTTT
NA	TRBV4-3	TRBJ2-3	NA	CASSQGRATPARTDTQYF	TGCGCCAGCAGCCAAGGTCGAGCGACCCCCGCCCGCACAGATACGCAGTATTTT
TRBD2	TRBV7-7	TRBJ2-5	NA	CASSLGTSGGRVETQYF	TGTGCCAGCAGCTTAGGGACTAGCGGGGGTCGAGTGGAGACCCAGTACTTC
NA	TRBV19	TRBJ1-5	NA	CASRRVPNQPQHF	TGTGCCAGTCGCCGGGTTCCTAATCAGCCCCAGCATTTT
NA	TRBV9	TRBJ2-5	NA	CASSVETGSGETQYF	TGTGCCAGCAGCGTGGAAACAGGATCCGGAGAGACCCAGTACTTC
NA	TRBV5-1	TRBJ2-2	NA	CASSFLTGSGTGELFF	TGCGCCAGCAGCTTTTTAACAGGGAGTGGCACCGGGGAGCTGTTTTTT
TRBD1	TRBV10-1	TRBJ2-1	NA	CASSDGDSTVNEQFF	TGCGCCAGCAGTGACGGGGACAGCACGGTGAATGAGCAGTTCTTC
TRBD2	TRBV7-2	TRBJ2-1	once	CASSPQRGGGTYNEQFF	TGTGCCAGCAGCCCACAACGCGGGGGGGGTACCTACAATGAGCAGTTCTTC
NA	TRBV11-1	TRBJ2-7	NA	CASSSSTARSSYEQYF	TGTGCCAGCAGCTCATCGACAGCCAGGAGCTCCTACGAGCAGTACTTC
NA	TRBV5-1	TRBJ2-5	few	CASSLQTGRGETQYF	TGCGCCAGCAGCTTGCAAACAGGGAGGGGAGAGACCCAGTACTTC
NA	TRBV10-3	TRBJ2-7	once	CAISEAGSYEQYF	TGTGCCATCAGTGAGGCGGGGAGCTACGAGCAGTACTTC